This T cell receptor (beta chain) was identified in a study of CD4 T cells in relation to SARS-CoV-2 and coronaviruses. As for the study in general: ViraFEST: roughly ten-day antigen culture of PBMCs, then TCR beta CDR3 sequencing.

With respect to this clone: The antigen is unknown.

The repertoire was sequenced with immunoSEQ multiplex PCR; TCRdb's copy has only in-frame clones and lacks some. The sample holds under 35,000 clones; 70% to 80% are singletons and the top ten take roughly 15%. Unexposed donor CD4+ T cells date from about 2011-2018, before the COVID-19 pandemic. CD4+ T cells were isolated from the cells after about ten days of culture. As cell numbers allowed, unexposed-donor CD4+ T cells faced SARS-CoV-2 S/N and four cold-coronavirus spikes. Study-level points and caveats: No donor gave both pre-pandemic and post-infection samples.

CDR3 length equals 12 residues. Germline V gene sequence: CDR1 SQVTM, CDR2 ANQGSEA. Between the trimmed V and J ends, which lost 7 bases and 4 bases, there was a span of 10 bases. This clonotype was obtained from a human donor in good health. This rearrangement joins TRBV29-1 to TRBJ1-4; D remains ambiguous. Sequencing used CD4+ T cells from PBMCs, cultured in vitro. CDR3: CSARRGNEKLFF. The CDR3 coding sequence is TGCAGCGCACGACGAGGTAATGAAAAACTGTTTTTT. Looking up the rest from reference TRBV29-1 and TRBJ1-4 gives the full variable domain: SAVISQKPSRDICQRGTSLTIQCQVDSQVTMMFWYRQQPGQSLTLIATANQGSEATYESGFVIDKFPISRPNLTFSTLTVSNMSPEDSSIYLCSARRGNEKLFFGSGTQLSVL.